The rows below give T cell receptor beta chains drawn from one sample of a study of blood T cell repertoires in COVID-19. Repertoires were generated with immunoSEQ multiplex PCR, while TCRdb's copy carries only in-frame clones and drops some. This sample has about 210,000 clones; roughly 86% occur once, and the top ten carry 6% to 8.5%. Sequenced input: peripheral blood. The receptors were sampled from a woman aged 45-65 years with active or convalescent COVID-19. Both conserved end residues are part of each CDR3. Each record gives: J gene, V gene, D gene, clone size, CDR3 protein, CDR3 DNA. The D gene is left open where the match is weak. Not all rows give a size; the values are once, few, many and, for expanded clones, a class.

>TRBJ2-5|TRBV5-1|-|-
CASSLGTPKEAQYF
TGCGCCAGCAGCTTGGGGACACCAAAAGAGGCCCAGTACTTC
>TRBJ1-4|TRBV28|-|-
CASSSIDEKLFF
TGTGCCAGCAGTTCTATAGATGAAAAACTGTTTTTT
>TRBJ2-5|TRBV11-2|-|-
CASSLDVGGRETQYF
TGTGCCAGCAGCTTAGATGTGGGGGGGCGTGAGACCCAGTACTTC
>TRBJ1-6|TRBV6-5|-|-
CASSSGGVAGSPLHF
TGTGCCAGCAGTTCGGGTGGGGTTGCGGGCTCACCCCTCCACTTT
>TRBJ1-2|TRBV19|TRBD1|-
CASKRDSFYGYTF
TGTGCCAGTAAACGGGACAGCTTTTATGGCTACACCTTC
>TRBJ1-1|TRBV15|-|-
CATSLGVNTEAFF
TGTGCCACCAGCCTAGGAGTGAACACTGAAGCTTTCTTT
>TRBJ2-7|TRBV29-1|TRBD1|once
CSVVGTGLLYEQYF
TGCAGCGTGGTTGGGACAGGGTTGCTCTACGAGCAGTACTTC
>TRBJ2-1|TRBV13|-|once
CASSLNGDSRVYNEQFF
TGTGCCAGCAGCTTAAATGGTGACTCCAGAGTGTACAATGAGCAGTTCTTC
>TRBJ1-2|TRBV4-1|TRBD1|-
CASSQDAGQGAWGYTF
TGCGCCAGCAGCCAGGACGCCGGACAGGGCGCGTGGGGCTACACCTTC
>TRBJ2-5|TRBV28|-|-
CASSRGQTETQYF
TGTGCCAGCAGTCGAGGACAAACAGAGACCCAGTACTTC
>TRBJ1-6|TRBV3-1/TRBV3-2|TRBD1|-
CASSQTGGISPLHF
TGTGCCAGCAGCCAGACAGGGGGTATTTCACCCCTCCACTTT
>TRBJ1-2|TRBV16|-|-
CASSQNQQPYGYTF
TGTGCCAGCAGCCAAAATCAACAGCCCTATGGCTACACCTTC
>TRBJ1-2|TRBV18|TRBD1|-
CASSPGTGSGYGYTF
TGTGCCAGCTCACCAGGGACAGGGTCTGGGTATGGCTACACCTTC
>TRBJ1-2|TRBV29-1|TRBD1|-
CSADRDLSGYTF
TGCAGCGCAGACAGGGATTTGAGTGGCTACACCTTC
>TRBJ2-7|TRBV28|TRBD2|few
CASRPTSGRSYEQYF
TGTGCCAGCAGACCGACTAGCGGGCGATCCTACGAGCAGTACTTC
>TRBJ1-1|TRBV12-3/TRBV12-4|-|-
CASRSDSFEAFF
TGTGCCAGCAGATCGGACAGCTTCGAAGCTTTCTTT
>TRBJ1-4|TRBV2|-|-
CASGLRLTEKLFF
TGTGCCAGCGGGCTTCGGCTTACAGAAAAACTGTTTTTT
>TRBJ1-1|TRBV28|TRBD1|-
CASSLYNRGSTEAFF
TGTGCCAGCAGTTTATACAACAGGGGCTCGACTGAAGCTTTCTTT
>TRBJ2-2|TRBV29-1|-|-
CSVARLGSGELFF
TGCAGCGTCGCCCGACTAGGATCCGGGGAGCTGTTTTTT
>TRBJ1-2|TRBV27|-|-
CASSRDKANYGYTF
TGTGCCAGCAGTAGAGATAAAGCTAACTATGGCTACACCTTC
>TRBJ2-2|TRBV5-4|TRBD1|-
CASSYRGVNTGELFF
TGTGCCAGCAGCTACAGGGGAGTGAACACCGGGGAGCTGTTTTTT
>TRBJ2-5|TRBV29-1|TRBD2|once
CSVERGEETQYF
TGCAGCGTTGAGCGGGGGGAGGAGACCCAGTACTTC
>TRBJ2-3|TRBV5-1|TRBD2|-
CASSLGLAGAQGTQYF
TGCGCCAGCAGCTTGGGTCTAGCGGGTGCCCAGGGTACGCAGTATTTT
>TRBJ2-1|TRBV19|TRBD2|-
CASSIEGGAGRSRNEQFF
TGTGCCAGTAGTATAGAAGGAGGAGCGGGAAGGTCGAGGAATGAGCAGTTCTTC
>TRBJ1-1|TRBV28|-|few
CASSPRTEAFF
TGTGCCAGCAGCCCTCGGACTGAAGCTTTCTTT
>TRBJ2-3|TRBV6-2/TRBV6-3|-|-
CASSHSGDTDTQYF
TGTGCCAGCAGTCATAGCGGAGACACAGATACGCAGTATTTT
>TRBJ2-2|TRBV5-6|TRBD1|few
CASSPGTGVTGELFF
TGTGCCAGCAGCCCGGGGACAGGCGTGACCGGGGAGCTGTTTTTT
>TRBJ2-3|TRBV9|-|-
CASSPWGGTQYF
TGTGCCAGCAGCCCGTGGGGCGGTACGCAGTATTTT
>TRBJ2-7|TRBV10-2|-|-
CASSRAYEQYF
TGCGCCAGCAGCCGGGCCTACGAGCAGTACTTC
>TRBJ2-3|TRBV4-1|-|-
CASSQGRGPSTDTQYF
TGCGCCAGCAGCCAAGGGAGGGGACCTAGCACAGATACGCAGTATTTT
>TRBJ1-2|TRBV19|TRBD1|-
CASSPGGGGYGYTF
TGTGCCAGTAGTCCAGGGGGCGGAGGCTATGGCTACACCTTC
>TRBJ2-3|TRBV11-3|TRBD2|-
CASSPGRGTSVTDTQYF
TGTGCCAGCAGCCCAGGGAGGGGAACAAGTGTCACAGATACGCAGTATTTT
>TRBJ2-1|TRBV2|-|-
CASRRGNEQFF
TGTGCCAGCCGCCGGGGAAATGAGCAGTTCTTC
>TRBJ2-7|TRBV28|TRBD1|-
CASPPRDRPHEQYF
TGTGCCAGCCCCCCCCGGGACAGACCACACGAGCAGTACTTC
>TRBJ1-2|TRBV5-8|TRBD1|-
CASSLGFGQGGYGYTF
TGTGCCAGCAGCTTGGGGTTCGGCCAGGGGGGCTATGGCTACACCTTC
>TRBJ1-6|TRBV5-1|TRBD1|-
CASSLERQGSGSPLHF
TGCGCCAGCAGCTTGGAGAGACAGGGGTCAGGGTCACCCCTCCACTTT
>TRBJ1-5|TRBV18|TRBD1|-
CASTRQGGDQPQHF
TGTGCCAGCACGCGACAGGGGGGGGATCAGCCCCAGCATTTT
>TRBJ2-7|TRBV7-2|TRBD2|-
CASSFGLAGPYEQYF
TGTGCCAGCAGCTTTGGGCTAGCGGGGCCCTACGAGCAGTACTTC
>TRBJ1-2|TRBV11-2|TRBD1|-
CASSSGGNGYTF
TGTGCCAGCAGCTCAGGGGGCAATGGCTACACCTTC
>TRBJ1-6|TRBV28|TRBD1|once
CASRGQGARNSPLHF
TGTGCCAGCAGGGGACAGGGGGCGCGTAATTCACCCCTCCACTTT
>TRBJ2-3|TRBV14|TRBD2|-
CASSLLAGGSDTQYF
TGTGCCAGCAGCCTCCTAGCGGGAGGATCTGATACGCAGTATTTT
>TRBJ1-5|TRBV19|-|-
CASSGGRSQPQHF
TGTGCCAGTAGTGGGGGCAGGAGTCAGCCCCAGCATTTT
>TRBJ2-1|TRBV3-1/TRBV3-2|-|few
CASSQGTVNEQFF
TGTGCCAGCAGCCAAGGGACAGTCAATGAGCAGTTCTTC
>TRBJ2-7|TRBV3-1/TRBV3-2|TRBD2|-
CASSPLGSSGRTHEQYF
TGTGCCAGCAGCCCCCTGGGAAGTAGCGGGAGAACCCACGAGCAGTACTTC
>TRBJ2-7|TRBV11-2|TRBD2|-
CASSLPGGNEQYF
TGTGCCAGCAGCTTGCCGGGAGGGAACGAGCAGTACTTC
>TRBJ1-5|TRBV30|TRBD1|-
CAWTKTGGGQPQHF
TGTGCCTGGACAAAAACAGGGGGCGGTCAGCCCCAGCATTTT
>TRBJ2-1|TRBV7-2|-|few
CASSLTGEQFF
TGTGCCAGCAGCCTAACGGGGGAGCAGTTCTTC
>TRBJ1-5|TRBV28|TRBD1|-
CASRLRGQGYQPQHF
TGTGCCAGCAGGCTCAGGGGGCAGGGGTATCAGCCCCAGCATTTT
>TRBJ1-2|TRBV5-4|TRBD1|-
CASSQKQGNYGYTF
TGTGCCAGCAGCCAAAAACAGGGGAACTATGGCTACACCTTC
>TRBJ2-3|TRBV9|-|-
CASSEGDTQYF
TGTGCCAGCAGCGAGGGGGATACGCAGTATTTT
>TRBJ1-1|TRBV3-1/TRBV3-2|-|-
CASSLGQRDGTEAFF
TGTGCCAGCAGCCTTGGACAGCGAGACGGCACTGAAGCTTTCTTT
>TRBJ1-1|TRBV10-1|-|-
CASTDGQRAFF
TGCGCCAGCACCGACGGACAACGGGCTTTCTTT